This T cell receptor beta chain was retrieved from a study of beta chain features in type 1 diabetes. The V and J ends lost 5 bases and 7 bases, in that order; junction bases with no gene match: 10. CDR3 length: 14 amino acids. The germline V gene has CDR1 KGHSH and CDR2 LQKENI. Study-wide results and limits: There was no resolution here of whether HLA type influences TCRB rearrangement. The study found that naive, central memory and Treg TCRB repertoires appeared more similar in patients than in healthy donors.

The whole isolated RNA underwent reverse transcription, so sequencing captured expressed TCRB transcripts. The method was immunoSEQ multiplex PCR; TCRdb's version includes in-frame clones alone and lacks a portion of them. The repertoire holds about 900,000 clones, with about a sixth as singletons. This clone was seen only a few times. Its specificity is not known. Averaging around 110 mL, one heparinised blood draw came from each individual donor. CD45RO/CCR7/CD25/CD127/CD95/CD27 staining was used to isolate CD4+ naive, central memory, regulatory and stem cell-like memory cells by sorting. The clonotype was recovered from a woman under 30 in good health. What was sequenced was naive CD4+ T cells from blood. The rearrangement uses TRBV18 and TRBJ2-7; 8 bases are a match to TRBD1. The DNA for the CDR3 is TGTGCCAGCTCAGGGGACAGGACCGAGGCTGAGCAGTACTTC. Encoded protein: CASSGDRTEAEQYF.